A selection of T cell receptor beta chains follows, all from one sample in a study of blood T cell repertoires in COVID-19. Some clones are missing from TCRdb's copy, which holds only in-frame ones; the method was immunoSEQ multiplex PCR. The sample has fewer than 250,000 clones; around four fifths are singletons. Sequenced: peripheral blood. These receptors originate from a woman between 45 and 60 years old with acute or convalescent COVID-19. CDR3s include the opening cysteine and the closing phenylalanine or tryptophan.

V,J,length,CDR3
TRBV29-1,TRBJ2-3,15,CSVEDRLAATDTQYF
TRBV9,TRBJ2-3,15,CASSPGDRGTDTQYF
TRBV12-3/TRBV12-4,TRBJ1-2,13,CASSRGVPYGYTF
TRBV9,TRBJ1-2,13,CASSVSPSHGYTF
TRBV19,TRBJ1-1,14,CASSVVRGNTEAFF
TRBV11-1,TRBJ1-6,13,CASSRDREAPLHF
TRBV20-1,TRBJ2-6,16,CSASDRGTSGANVLTF
TRBV7-2,TRBJ1-3,16,CASSRDRQSSGNTIYF
TRBV20-1,TRBJ2-5,11,CSARPGETQYF
TRBV30,TRBJ2-3,14,CAWSVGGVADTQYF
TRBV7-3,TRBJ2-7,14,CASSSGAAGKEQYF
TRBV24-1,TRBJ2-7,12,CATSSGAPEQYF
TRBV28,TRBJ2-7,16,CASSLSPRAFSYEQYF
TRBV6-5,TRBJ2-3,15,CASSSLTGGTDTQYF
TRBV15,TRBJ2-7,20,CATSRDVWETGGSVSYEQYF
TRBV15,TRBJ2-3,15,CATSRDSGLPDTQYF
TRBV6-5,TRBJ1-5,14,CASRLTGGNQPQHF
TRBV24-1,TRBJ2-3,19,CATSERGLAGWGGTDTQYF
TRBV9,TRBJ2-5,15,CASSALEGVGETQYF
TRBV5-3,TRBJ2-7,16,CARSLPGQGGAYEQYF
TRBV28,TRBJ2-5,17,CASSSWQRRAHQETQYF
TRBV6-5,TRBJ1-2,12,CASKKQDYGYTF
TRBV13,TRBJ2-3,16,CASSRPEAGGSDTQYF
TRBV5-4,TRBJ1-5,14,CASSLFGSNQPQHF
TRBV11-2,TRBJ2-3,14,CASSLRGSTDTQYF
TRBV6-5,TRBJ1-4,13,CASSQRDRDRLFF
TRBV5-4,TRBJ2-5,14,CASSLEPTAETQYF
TRBV28,TRBJ2-5,14,CASSSPTGSETQYF
TRBV7-6,TRBJ2-1,14,CASSLGQDYNEQFF
TRBV3-1/TRBV3-2,TRBJ2-3,17,CASSFLGREAGTDTQYF
TRBV3-1/TRBV3-2,TRBJ2-3,15,CASSQAGQGAGTQYF
TRBV19,TRBJ2-4,16,CASSMSSGRAINIQYF
TRBV4-1,TRBJ2-3,17,CASSHGGTSGSTDTQYF
TRBV29-1,TRBJ2-1,11,CSVGTSHEQFF
TRBV27,TRBJ1-2,15,CASSLRQARGYGYTF
TRBV6-2/TRBV6-3,TRBJ2-7,16,CASSPLGLADPYEQYF
TRBV27,TRBJ1-2,16,CASSLSSPPGGYGYTF
TRBV28,TRBJ1-4,18,CASSQINLGSRIGEKLFF
TRBV5-1,TRBJ1-2,15,CASSLRDRGDYGYTF
TRBV20-1,TRBJ2-3,14,CSASWRESGDTQYF
TRBV10-1,TRBJ2-3,18,CASSSGGGHMGVTDTQYF
TRBV5-8,TRBJ2-2,15,CASSPGQRRTGELFF
TRBV5-1,TRBJ2-7,14,CASSLWTGAYEQYF
TRBV5-6,TRBJ2-7,15,CASSLLAGVFDEQYF
TRBV5-1,TRBJ2-5,16,CASSPGSAGVGETQYF
TRBV5-1,TRBJ2-1,13,CASSPRDYNEQFF
TRBV7-9,TRBJ2-7,16,CASSQGASGSVPEQYF
TRBV6-5,TRBJ1-2,13,CASTQQGNYGYTF
TRBV10-3,TRBJ2-7,12,CAISESGSEQYF
TRBV18,TRBJ2-7,15,CASSIGLAGDYEQYF
TRBV6-5,TRBJ2-4,15,CASRPFGGDGNIQYF
TRBV7-2,TRBJ2-7,15,CASSLGSGGSYEQYF